This paragraph covers one T cell receptor (beta chain) sequence. The count of this clone is one. The antigen it binds to is not known. Per-base qualities were not stored, and no clone one base away is much larger. V drops 0 bases and J drops 6 bases, leaving 8 bases in between. From the germline V gene, CDR1 is MNHEY and CDR2 is SVGAGI. Taken from cysteine to phenylalanine, the CDR3 has 13 residues. This entry keeps only the CDR3 DNA: 39 bases, framed from base 1. The sample belongs to a study of CD8+ T cells in alopecia areata (dated by TCRdb to about 2018). Concerning the study at large: The treated patients took part in an open-label pilot trial in which moderate-to-severe alopecia areata was treated with oral tofacitinib at 5 to 10 mg twice daily. Patients received tofacitinib for 6 to 18 months and were then followed off drug for 6 months to check for delayed response and recurrence. For the treated patients, the SALT score, which quantifies what percentage of scalp surface area is affected, served as the measure of disease severity. The study used high-throughput TCRbeta sequencing to examine T cell clonal expansion in alopecia areata, in both the C3H/HeJ mouse model and human patients. Human TCRbeta sequencing covered scalp tissue and sorted CD4+ and CD8+ peripheral blood T cells from patchy and totalis/universalis alopecia areata patients and healthy controls. Tofacitinib-treated patients had biopsies at baseline and at 4 and 24 weeks of treatment, with a later scalp biopsy in several patients. Scalp clonality was compared among normal scalp (n=4), patchy alopecia areata scalp (n=8), and alopecia totalis/universalis scalp (n=8). RNA was extracted with the PAXgene miRNA kit for fixed scalp, the miRNeasy kit for PBMCs, and the RNeasy kit for mouse skin. TCRbeta CDR3 regions were amplified by immunoSEQ multiplex PCR using 35 Vbeta forward and 13 Jbeta reverse primers.

Library generation was performed with the immunoSEQ multiplex PCR assay. To provide template for TCR sequencing, every sample had RNA extracted and reverse transcribed into cDNA. First-strand cDNA was synthesized using SuperScript III with a 2:1 mix of oligo-dT and random hexamers. Amplification bias was assessed with a synthetic immune receptor repertoire, and residual bias was removed computationally. In the paper's pipeline: Raw reads were preprocessed to remove errors, and CDR3 was defined by IMGT conventions from the conserved cysteine to phenylalanine. To get clonality, Shannon entropy was normalized by log2 of the number of productive unique TCRs and the result was subtracted from 1. Whether each scalp clone was CD4 or CD8 was inferred by checking scalp TCRbeta sequences against the CD4 and CD8 repertoires from sorted blood. TCRdb stores this immuneACCESS table with in-frame sequences only. Part of the clones is absent; in the studies checked, under half of the shortfall reflects unresolved V genes, and no reason is known for the rest. That table gives V, J and clone size, and the DNA gave D and trimming. A total of hundreds of thousands of clones appear in this sample, more than 60% of them only once. The ten top clones hold 0.95% to 1.5% of the sample.

Per the publication, the treatment or condition label means: oral pan-JAK inhibitor, 5-10 mg twice daily. Lesional scalp punch biopsies and peripheral blood were obtained from alopecia areata patients. PBMCs were isolated by density centrifugation and stained for CD3, CD4 and CD8, after which CD4+ and CD8+ T cells were sorted on a FACSAria. Here is what the overall study found, with its caveats: Compared with normal scalp, lesional scalp, particularly in alopecia totalis/universalis, had higher clonality and more expanded CD8+ clones, which suggests antigenic drive. The treated cohort was small, with a single nonresponder, so links between baseline CD8+ expansion and response need larger studies. Unlike mouse skin, where gammadelta T cells dominate, normal human skin contains resident alphabeta T cells that get sequenced too, which complicates analysis of the scalp TCR repertoire. During tofacitinib treatment, many expanded lesional clones stuck around in both scalp and blood, and this persistence may partly explain why relapse happens after treatment is stopped. TCR sequences shared between patients were less clear than in mice, possibly partly because of HLA diversity in the patient population. Tofacitinib significantly decreased scalp clonality and the number of expanded CD8+ clones among the top 100 scalp clones.

This clonotype was sampled from a human donor with alopecia areata. The sequence joins TRBV6-5 to TRBJ1-2; TRBD1 is perhaps the D gene, given 5 matching bases. The sequenced sample was CD4+ T cells sorted from blood, obtained at approximately week 45, from a patient treated with tofacitinib. The CDR3 region has the sequence CASSYSAGNGYTF. The DNA is TGTGCCAGCAGTTACTCAGCAGGGAATGGCTACACCTTC.